A single sample gave rise to the 20 T cell receptor beta chains below, sequenced in a study of cytomegalovirus exposure and HLA in healthy donors. Vbeta (60) and Jbeta (13) primers were used in the PCR. The repertoire was sequenced with immunoSEQ multiplex PCR; TCRdb's copy has only in-frame clones and lacks some. The table has over 130,000 clones, roughly 80% seen once. Sequenced: PBMCs. The receptors were sampled from a human donor in good health.

This clone was observed once. V and J are TRBV5-1 and TRBJ2-1, with a possible D match to TRBD2 (6 bases). Germline CDR1 reads SGHRS; CDR2 reads YFSETQ. The CDR3 is 17 amino acids. V was trimmed by 0 bases and J by 0 bases, leaving 13 bases between them. CDR3 protein: CASSLGLRGSSYNEQFF. The CDR3 DNA follows: TGCGCCAGCAGCTTGGGTTTGCGGGGAAGCTCCTACAATGAGCAGTTCTTC.

This rearrangement joins TRBV2 to TRBJ1-5; TRBD1 matches 9 bases. After removal of 7 bases from V and 2 bases from J, the junction contained 6 bases not matched to a gene. From germline, CDR1 is SNHLY and CDR2 FYNNEI. The CDR3 spans 15 residues. The DNA for the CDR3 is TGTGCCAGCACCCCGGACAGGGGACGCAATCAGCCCCAGCATTTT. This translates into CASTPDRGRNQPQHF.

This sequence joins TRBV6-1 and TRBJ1-5; TRBD1 aligns across 8 bases. CDR1 is MNHNS, CDR2 SASEGT, per germline. The trim removed 8 bases at V and 6 bases at J, leaving 6 bases unmatched. This CDR3 region has 13 residues. Here the CDR3 DNA reads TGTGCCAGCTCGGACAGGGAAACTCAGCCCCAGCATTTT. Translated, it gives CASSDRETQPQHF.

The chain carries TRBV15 and TRBJ2-1; 9 bases agree with TRBD2. The CDR3 covers 15 residues. The germline V gene has CDR1 LNHNV and CDR2 YYDKDF (reference sequence). V was pared by 6 bases and J by 3 bases, with 6 bases of the junction left unmatched. Written as DNA, the CDR3 is TGTGCCACCAGGGATGCGGGAGGGTACTACAATGAGCAGTTCTTC. It is translated as CATRDAGGYYNEQFF. The entire variable domain, with the rest obtained from reference TRBV15 and TRBJ2-1, is as follows: DAMVIQNPRYQVTQFGKPVTLSCSQTLNHNVMYWYQQKSSQAPKLLFHYYDKDFNNEADTPDNFQSRRPNTSFCFLDIRSPGLGDTAMYLCATRDAGGYYNEQFFGPGTRLTVL.

The V call is TRBV19, the J call TRBJ2-5; 11 bases fit TRBD2. The junction had 10 bases not matched to a gene; V was cut back by 4 bases and J by 6 bases. The CDR3 totals 16 residues. Germline V gives CDR1 LNHDA, CDR2 SQIVND (reference sequence). For the CDR3, the DNA is TGTGCCAGTAGTACCTTTAGCGGGGGGGCCGTGAAGACCCAGTACTTC. Translated: CASSTFSGGAVKTQYF. The complete variable domain, with remaining parts taken from reference TRBV19 and TRBJ2-5, reads DGGITQSPKYLFRKEGQNVTLSCEQNLNHDAMYWYRQDPGQGLRLIYYSQIVNDFQKGDIAEGYSVSREKKESFPLTVTSAQKNPTAFYLCASSTFSGGAVKTQYFGPGTRLLVL.

The rearrangement joins TRBV19 to TRBJ2-1; the D is unclear. CDR1 and CDR2 (germline): LNHDA, SQIVND (reference sequence). This CDR3 has 12 residues. Trimming removed 3 bases from V and 13 bases from J, with 13 bases in between. The CDR3 loop reads CASSIWASDQFF. Here the CDR3 DNA reads TGTGCCAGTAGTATCTGGGCCTCCGACCAGTTCTTC.

This clone turned up a few times. The rearrangement uses TRBV5-8 and TRBJ1-1; D not certain. Trimming left V 5 bases short and J 8 bases short, with 7 bases between. CDR3 length: 10 amino acids. Germline V lookup: CDR1 SGHTS, CDR2 YDEGEE. The CDR3 spells CASSQIEAFF. CDR3 coding DNA: TGTGCCAGCAGTCAAATCGAAGCTTTCTTT.

The chain links TRBV9 to TRBJ2-7; the D gene is possibly TRBD2 (6 bases). The germline V gene encodes CDR1 SGDLS and CDR2 YYNGEE. The CDR3 consists of 15 residues. V was trimmed by 0 bases and J by 1 base, leaving 11 bases between them. CDR3 bases: TGTGCCAGCAGCGTAGCTTCGGCGGGATCCTACGAGCAGTACTTC. It codes for CASSVASAGSYEQYF.

The CDR3 loop reads CASSWVGTGSADTQYF. DNA for the CDR3: TGTGCCAGCAGTTGGGTGGGGACAGGGAGCGCCGATACGCAGTATTTT. The chain uses TRBV28 and TRBJ2-3; 9 bases line up with TRBD1. Germline V gene lookup returns CDR1 MDHEN and CDR2 SYDVKM. The CDR3 is made up of 16 amino acids. The trim removed 4 bases at V and 6 bases at J, leaving 11 bases unmatched.

The chain couples TRBV7-2 to TRBJ2-3; 7 bases map to TRBD2. There are 15 residues in the CDR3. After removal of 4 bases from V and 1 base from J, the junction contained 5 bases not matched to a gene. The germline V gene has CDR1 SGHTA and CDR2 FQGNSA. The CDR3 DNA follows: TGTGCCAGCAGCTCCCGGGGAGGGGGCACAGATACGCAGTATTTT. It specifies CASSSRGGGTDTQYF.

This chain uses TRBV6-1 with TRBJ2-7; D gene unclear. Germline assignment: CDR1 MNHNS and CDR2 SASEGT. The V end was cut by 3 bases, the J end by 3 bases, with 6 bases between. The CDR3 is made up of 12 amino acids. This CDR3 reads CASSEARYEQYF. CDR3 sequence (DNA): TGTGCCAGCAGTGAGGCCCGCTACGAGCAGTACTTC.

This chain uses TRBV10-1 with TRBJ2-3, with 10 bases that match TRBD2. Germline CDR1 and CDR2: WNHNN and SYGVQD (reference sequence). CDR3 length equals 14 residues. V dropped 6 bases and J dropped 4; count of bases not matched to a gene: 4. The CDR3 coding sequence is TGCGCCAGCAGCCGGCTAGCGGGAGCAGATACGCAGTATTTT. It codes for CASSRLAGADTQYF.

The chain is built from TRBV14 and TRBJ2-7; D remains ambiguous. V lost 5 bases to trimming and J lost 2 bases, with 13 bases between them. CDR1 and CDR2 (germline): SGHDN, FVKESK. CDR3 length equals 14 residues. The CDR3 bases are TGTGCCAGCAGCATCCTTGGAGAAGCCTACGAGCAGTACTTC. This translates into CASSILGEAYEQYF.

The chain carries TRBV7-9 and TRBJ2-1, with 12 bases fitting TRBD2. Germline lookup yields CDR1 SEHNR and CDR2 FQNEAQ (reference sequence). This CDR3 has 14 residues. J was trimmed by 7 bases and V by 7 bases; bases with no gene match: 5. The CDR3 sequence: CASTLAGGPNEQFF. Written as DNA, the CDR3 is TGTGCCAGCACCCTAGCGGGAGGGCCTAATGAGCAGTTCTTC. The whole variable domain, remainder taken from reference TRBV7-9 and TRBJ2-1, is DTGVSQNPRHKITKRGQNVTFRCDPISEHNRLYWYRQTLGQGPEFLTYFQNEAQLEKSRLLSDRFSAERPKGSFSTLEIQRTEQGDSAMYLCASTLAGGPNEQFFGPGTRLTVL.

As DNA, the CDR3 is TGTGCCAGCAGTTTATCGAACGGGGCCTATAATTCACCCCTCCACTTT. It specifies CASSLSNGAYNSPLHF. The chain has TRBV27 and TRBJ1-6; no clear D. Looked up from germline, CDR1 is MNHEY and CDR2 is SMNVEV (reference sequence). Trimming took 0 bases from V and 2 from J, leaving 8 bases between them. The CDR3 length is 16 residues.

This rearrangement joins TRBV5-6 to TRBJ1-2; possibly TRBD1 for D (5 bases). Germline CDR1 reads SGHDT; CDR2 reads YYEEEE. With 2 bases removed from V and 8 bases from J, the gap between germline ends came to 16 bases. The CDR3 extends over 14 amino acids. CDR3 sequence reads: CASSLATGVEGYTF. CDR3 coding DNA: TGTGCCAGCAGCTTAGCCACAGGCGTAGAAGGCTACACCTTC.

The rearrangement uses TRBV25-1 and TRBJ2-5, with 7 bases that match TRBD1. Germline V gene lookup returns CDR1 MGHDK and CDR2 SYGVNS. Unmatched junction bases numbered 3, after V lost 6 bases and J lost 2 bases. The CDR3 has 13 amino acids. This chain's CDR3 is CASRRGPQETQYF. CDR3 DNA: TGTGCCAGCAGGAGGGGGCCTCAAGAGACCCAGTACTTC.

The CDR3 nucleotides read TGCGCCAGCAGTGAGTCGGACTACCAAGAGACCCAGTACTTC. This gives the protein CASSESDYQETQYF. The gene calls are TRBV10-1 and TRBJ2-5, with D tentatively TRBD2 (5 bases). In germline, CDR1 is WNHNN, CDR2 SYGVQD (reference sequence). The V end was cut by 0 bases, the J end by 0 bases, with 5 bases between. This CDR3 region has 14 residues.

Only a few counts were recorded for this clone. This chain links TRBV5-1 with TRBJ2-7; the D gene is possibly TRBD2 (5 bases). CDR1 SGHRS and CDR2 YFSETQ come from the germline V gene. Trimming took 4 bases from V and 7 from J, leaving 9 bases between them. This CDR3 has 11 amino acids. CDR3 loop: CASSGRGEQYF. CDR3 DNA sequence: TGCGCCAGCAGCGGGCGAGGGGAGCAGTACTTC.

The chain employs TRBV7-9 and TRBJ1-1; TRBD1 is a possible D gene (6 bases). Germline V gene data show CDR1 as SEHNR and CDR2 as FQNEAQ (reference sequence). V lost 0 bases to trimming and J lost 5 bases, with 13 bases between them. The CDR3 sequence is 15 residues long. The DNA of the CDR3 is TGTGCCAGCAGCTTAGCGGGGGGGCGGGTGACTGAAGCTTTCTTT. It specifies CASSLAGGRVTEAFF.